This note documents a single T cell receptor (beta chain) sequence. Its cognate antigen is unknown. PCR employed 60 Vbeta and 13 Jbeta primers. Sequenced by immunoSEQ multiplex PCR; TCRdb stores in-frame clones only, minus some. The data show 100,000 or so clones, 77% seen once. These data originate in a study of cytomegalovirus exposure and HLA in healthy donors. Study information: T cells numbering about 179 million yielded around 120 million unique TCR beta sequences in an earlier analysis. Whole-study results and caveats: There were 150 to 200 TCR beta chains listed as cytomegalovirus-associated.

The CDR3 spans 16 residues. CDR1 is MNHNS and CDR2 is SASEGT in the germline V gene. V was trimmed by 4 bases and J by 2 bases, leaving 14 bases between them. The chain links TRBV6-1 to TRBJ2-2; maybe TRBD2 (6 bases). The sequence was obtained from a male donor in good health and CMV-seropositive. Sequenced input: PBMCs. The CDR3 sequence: CASSVPGLRNTGELFF. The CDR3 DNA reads TGTGCCAGCAGTGTTCCGGGACTTCGCAACACCGGGGAGCTGTTTTTT.